These 12 T cell receptor beta chains share one sample of origin, sequenced in a study of CD8 T cells in ankylosing spondylitis. Notes on the study in general: Ankylosing spondylitis blood appeared to be characterized by a TCR beta motif of eight or nine highly homologous variants.

No antigen has been assigned to these receptors. TCRdb fed the 5' RACE reads into MiXCR, producing one record per CDR3 protein. There are under 950,000 distinct CDR3 sequences in the sample; 15% to 20% occur only once, and over 15% lies in the top ten. The sequencing sample was made of blood, either unsorted or a sorted T cell fraction (not recorded which). The receptors derive from a male donor with ankylosing spondylitis.

The rearrangement links TRBV2 to TRBJ1-6, with D uncertain. V lost 6 bases and J lost 9, with 18 bases in between. Germline lookup yields CDR1 SNHLY and CDR2 FYNNEI. This CDR3 has 15 residues. CDR3 sequence reads: CASRPGQEKSSPLHF. The CDR3, as DNA: TGTGCCAGCAGGCCAGGCCAGGAGAAGAGTTCACCCCTCCACTTT.

This clonotype occurred a few times. CDR3 in amino acids: CASSRQNVGEKLFF. The CDR3 bases are TGTGCCAGCAGCCGACAGAACGTCGGTGAAAAACTGTTTTTT. The chain couples TRBV14 to TRBJ1-4; maybe TRBD1 (5 bases). Trimming removed 4 bases at V and 7 bases at J, with 13 bases between. Germline CDR1 reads SGHDN; CDR2 reads FVKESK. The CDR3 length is 14 residues.

This chain joins TRBV4-1 and TRBJ1-6; D is unresolved. The CDR3 covers 18 residues. V was clipped by 0 bases and J by 4 bases, with 16 bases between them. Germline V gene lookup returns CDR1 MGHRA and CDR2 YSYEKL. The CDR3: CASSQDPHSPGYNSPLHF. In nucleotides, the CDR3 is TGCGCCAGCAGCCAAGACCCCCATAGTCCCGGATATAATTCACCCCTCCACTTT.

This clonotype was seen only a few times. This sequence joins TRBV5-8 and TRBJ2-5; no clear D. Trimming removed 0 bases from V and 5 bases from J, with 11 bases in between. The germline CDR1 and CDR2 sequences are SGHTS and YDEGEE. The CDR3 spans 14 residues. The CDR3 here is CASSLAPSRETQYF. The DNA of the CDR3 is TGTGCCAGCAGCTTGGCCCCCTCTCGGGAGACCCAGTACTTC.

This clonotype was seen only a few times. The chain couples TRBV12-3 or TRBV12-4 to TRBJ2-3; D remains unclear. Deletions cut 5 bases from V and 6 bases from J, with 9 bases between. This CDR3 region has 12 residues. CDR3 in amino acids: CASSLEYDTQYF. CDR3 in DNA: TGTGCCAGCAGTCTTGAGTACGATACGCAGTATTTT.

This clonotype was recorded at least ten times. This chain uses TRBV7-9 with TRBJ1-1; no reliable D call. Germline-derived CDR1 and CDR2 are SEHNR and FQNEAQ (reference sequence). The CDR3 extends over 13 amino acids. V shed 6 bases and J shed 1 base, with 9 bases lying between them. The CDR3 coding sequence is TGTGCCAGCAGTCTGGAGAGGAACACTGAAGCTTTCTTT. Protein sequence: CASSLERNTEAFF.

Only a few counts were recorded for this clonotype. The chain carries TRBV27 and TRBJ2-3; 7 nucleotides line up with TRBD2. The J segment lost 1 base and the V segment lost 4 bases, leaving 11 bases of the junction unmatched. CDR1 and CDR2 (germline): MNHEY, SMNVEV (reference sequence). This CDR3 region has 17 residues. The DNA for the CDR3 is TGTGCCAGCAGTTCCTTTGCGGGTCGGGGGGGCACAGATACGCAGTATTTT. This translates into CASSSFAGRGGTDTQYF.

This clonotype appeared a few times. The CDR3 DNA is TGTGCCAGCAGTGAGGAGGGGGCCAACGAGCAGTACTTC. Translated, it gives CASSEEGANEQYF. V usage is TRBV2 and J usage is TRBJ2-7, with D tentatively TRBD1 (7 bases). CDR3 length: 13 residues. The V end was cut by 3 bases, the J end by 5 bases, with 11 bases between. The V gene's germline CDR1 is SNHLY and CDR2 FYNNEI.

This rearrangement joins TRBV4-3 to TRBJ2-1; TRBD2 aligns across 12 bases. The J segment lost 6 bases and the V segment lost 0 bases, leaving 3 bases of the junction unmatched. This CDR3 is built from 16 residues. The V gene's germline CDR1 is LGHNA and CDR2 YSLEER. The CDR3 region has the DNA TGCGCCAGCAGCCAAGAAGGACTAGCGGGGTCCAATGAGCAGTTCTTC. Translated: CASSQEGLAGSNEQFF.

This clonotype has just a few counts. This chain links TRBV7-9 with TRBJ2-1; 7 nucleotides align to TRBD2. The CDR3 length is 16 residues. CDR1 is SEHNR, CDR2 FQNEAQ, per germline (reference sequence). V lost 5 bases, J lost 7 bases, and 14 bases stayed unmatched. CDR3 nucleotides: TGTGCCAGCAGCGCCGGGACTATCCCTATGAGTAATGAGCAGTTCTTC. The encoded protein is CASSAGTIPMSNEQFF. The entire variable domain, with the rest obtained from reference TRBV7-9 and TRBJ2-1, is as follows: DTGVSQNPRHKITKRGQNVTFRCDPISEHNRLYWYRQTLGQGPEFLTYFQNEAQLEKSRLLSDRFSAERPKGSFSTLEIQRTEQGDSAMYLCASSAGTIPMSNEQFFGPGTRLTVL.

This sequence joins TRBV6-1 and TRBJ1-4; D perhaps matches TRBD1 (5 bases). Germline V CDR1 and CDR2: MNHNS, SASEGT. CDR3 size: 16 residues. Trimming pared 5 bases from V and 0 bases from J, leaving 13 bases between. As DNA, the CDR3 is TGTGCCAGCAGTATTACAGGACTCGCAACTAATGAAAAACTGTTTTTT. Its protein is CASSITGLATNEKLFF.

The chain couples TRBV15 to TRBJ2-7; the match to TRBD1 covers 7 bases. Unmatched junction bases numbered 7, after V lost 4 bases and J lost 4 bases. The length of the CDR3 is 14 residues. Germline values: CDR1 LNHNV, CDR2 YYDKDF (reference sequence). DNA of the CDR3: TGTGCCACCAGCACGGGGACAGTAAGGTACGAGCAGTACTTC. Its protein is CATSTGTVRYEQYF.